This entry features one TCR beta chain sequence. Its antigen remains unknown. The sample comes from a study of lymphopenia after photon versus proton radiotherapy. Study findings and constraints: Survival link was tested only in deceased patients; proton benefit remains a possibility. Post-nadir TCR diversity decline inversely tracked overall survival among those who died.

V lost 1 base to trimming and J lost 7 bases, with 11 bases between them. This CDR3 has 13 amino acids. Germline V CDR1 and CDR2: SGHRS, YFSETQ. Produced via immunoSEQ multiplex PCR; TCRdb's table is partial and in-frame only. The repertoire holds some 41,000 clones, over 75% seen once, with about 2.9% in the top ten. V usage is TRBV5-1 and J usage is TRBJ2-5; tentative D call: TRBD2 (5 bases). This clonotype originated in a man aged 50-60 years with gastric cancer. The sequenced sample was peripheral blood, obtained from a patient treated with photon-based radiotherapy. CDR3 protein: CASSLIDEGTQYF. CDR3 bases: TGCGCCAGCAGCTTGATAGACGAGGGGACCCAGTACTTC.